This T cell receptor beta chain was obtained from a study of patients and donors after allogeneic stem cell transplantation. This clonotype was detected ten times or more. TCRdb called the RT-PCR reads again in MiXCR, with one record for every CDR3 protein. The sample contains tens of thousands of distinct CDR3 sequences, 10% to 15% of which appear only once. This CDR3 region has 17 residues. CDR1 MNHEY and CDR2 SVGAGI come from the germline V gene. Trimming pared 6 bases from V and 0 bases from J, leaving 18 bases between. The chain combines TRBV6-5 with TRBJ1-5, with D uncertain. The specimen sequenced was blood, either unsorted or a sorted T cell fraction (not recorded which). This receptor was taken from a human donor who was either an allogeneic HSCT recipient or a stem cell or donor lymphocyte infusion donor (not recorded which). It is not recorded whose cells these are; they may come from a transplant donor. For the CDR3, the DNA is TGTGCCAGCAGCCCGTTTCCTGCTCAGAATAGCAATCAGCCCCAGCATTTT. Translating gives CASSPFPAQNSNQPQHF.